One T cell receptor (beta chain) is described in this entry. Its antigen is not identified. The data are from a study of beta chain features in type 1 diabetes. Regarding the study as a whole: TCRB repertoires of naive, central memory and Treg cells appeared more similar among patients than among healthy donors. TCRB CDR3s from Type 1 diabetes patients were moderately but significantly shorter in all four CD4+ subsets.

Trimming left V 3 bases short and J 1 base short, with 10 bases between. CDR1 is MGHDK and CDR2 is SYGVNS in the germline V gene. This CDR3 region has 15 residues. Every bit of the isolated RNA underwent reverse transcription, so sequencing read expressed TCRB transcripts. Here immunoSEQ multiplex PCR was the method, and the copy in TCRdb shows in-frame clones only, minus some. The sample lists 300,000 to 350,000 clones; approximately 13% were seen once. The sequence came from a woman aged 18 to 35 with type 1 diabetes. Sequencing was done on a sample of naive CD4+ T cells from blood. The genes are TRBV25-1 and TRBJ2-1; D not certain. This chain's CDR3 is CASSEPSSSYNEQFF. The CDR3 DNA sequence: TGTGCCAGCAGTGAGCCCTCTAGTTCCTACAATGAGCAGTTCTTC.